These 9 T cell receptor beta chains were sequenced from one sample in a study of chemoradiotherapy in HPV16-positive cancers. Only in-frame clones appear in the TCRdb table, and some are missing; sequencing was by immunoSEQ multiplex PCR. Among roughly 23,000 clones, 80% to 95% were seen once, and the ten largest hold roughly 15%. The specimen was blood, collected from a patient who underwent chemoradiotherapy. These TCRs come from a human donor with HPV-associated anogenital cancer.

This rearrangement joins TRBV7-3 to TRBJ2-3, with 7 bases matching TRBD1. V gave up 5 bases and J gave up 4 bases; unmatched junction bases: 15. From germline, CDR1 is SGHTA and CDR2 FQGTGA. The CDR3 length is 17 residues. CDR3 sequence (DNA): TGTGCCAGCAGCGAAGAAGGACAGGTCTTCCGCCCAGATACGCAGTATTTT. This sequence encodes CASSEEGQVFRPDTQYF.

The CDR3 nucleotides read TGCAGCGCTGGACAGGGTATGGGGCAGCCCCAGCATTTT. Its protein product is CSAGQGMGQPQHF. The J gene is TRBJ1-5, the V gene TRBV29-1; 8 nucleotides line up with TRBD1. Germline CDR1 is SQVTM and CDR2 is ANQGSEA. CDR3 length equals 13 residues. Trimming took 7 bases from V and 7 from J; bases not matched to a gene: 9.

This clone occurred once. The chain recombines TRBV15 with TRBJ1-2, with TRBD1 as a possible D gene (5 bases). The CDR3 is 15 amino acids. Germline values: CDR1 LNHNV, CDR2 YYDKDF (reference sequence). V lost 4 bases, J lost 4 bases, and 16 bases lay in between. The CDR3 spells CATSTVSGSGYGYTF. The CDR3 DNA follows: TGTGCCACCAGCACGGTATCAGGGAGCGGCTATGGCTACACCTTC.

V usage is TRBV5-4 and J usage is TRBJ2-5; TRBD2 agrees at 8 bases. Germline CDR1 SGHNT, CDR2 YYREEE (reference sequence). This CDR3 region has 16 residues. J lost 5 bases, V lost 4 bases, and 13 bases had no gene match. The CDR3 here is CASSEDSGTARETQYF. In nucleotides, the CDR3 is TGTGCCAGCAGCGAAGATAGCGGGACCGCCCGGGAGACCCAGTACTTC. The full variable domain, with the rest looked up from reference TRBV5-4 and TRBJ2-5, is ETGVTQSPTHLIKTRGQQVTLRCSSQSGHNTVSWYQQALGQGPQFIFQYYREEENGRGNFPPRFSGLQFPNYSSELNVNALELDDSALYLCASSEDSGTARETQYFGPGTRLLVL.

This sequence joins TRBV27 and TRBJ2-7, with D perhaps matching TRBD2 (7 bases). Germline lookup yields CDR1 MNHEY and CDR2 SMNVEV (reference sequence). The CDR3 spans 15 residues. The V gene lost 1 base and the J gene lost 4 bases, with 14 bases spanning the gap. In nucleotides, the CDR3 is TGTGCCAGCAGTTTATATTGGGGAGGGGGTTACGAGCAGTACTTC. Translated: CASSLYWGGGYEQYF.

The gene calls are TRBV7-2 and TRBJ2-3; D uncertain. Per the germline V gene, CDR1 is SGHTA and CDR2 is FQGNSA. Trimming shortened V by 1 base and J by 2 bases, and 1 base separated the two germline ends. The CDR3 is 12 residues long. CDR3 amino acids: CASSLDTDTQYF. CDR3 in DNA: TGTGCCAGCAGCTTAGACACAGATACGCAGTATTTT. Full variable domain (remainder filled in from reference TRBV7-2 and TRBJ2-3): GAGVSQSPSNKVTEKGKDVELRCDPISGHTALYWYRQSLGQGLEFLIYFQGNSAPDKSGLPSDRFSAERTGGSVSTLTIQRTQQEDSAVYLCASSLDTDTQYFGPGTRLTVL.

This clone was counted a single time. The V call is TRBV6-1, the J call TRBJ1-1; a weak D match, TRBD1 (6 bases). The length of the CDR3 is 13 residues. V lost 3 bases, J lost 5 bases, and 10 bases lay in between. The germline CDR1 and CDR2 sequences are MNHNS and SASEGT. The CDR3 DNA reads TGTGCCAGCAGTGATACGGGGGCAACTGAAGCTTTCTTT. Translation gives CASSDTGATEAFF.

The chain couples TRBV2 to TRBJ1-1; the D is unclear. The germline V gene encodes CDR1 SNHLY and CDR2 FYNNEI. This CDR3 has 15 amino acids. Trimming removed 6 bases at V and 1 base at J, with 15 bases between. The CDR3 loop reads CASRLGRGWNTEAFF. The CDR3 bases are TGTGCCAGCAGACTGGGGAGAGGATGGAACACTGAAGCTTTCTTT.

The rearrangement uses TRBV7-9 and TRBJ2-2, with 8 bases aligning to TRBD1. Germline assignment: CDR1 SEHNR and CDR2 FQNEAQ (reference sequence). J lost 7 bases, V lost 5 bases, and 9 bases had no gene match. The CDR3 totals 15 residues. The CDR3: CASSPDRGAHGELFF. CDR3 bases: TGTGCCAGCAGCCCAGACAGGGGAGCCCACGGGGAGCTGTTTTTT.